This TCR beta chain was captured in a study of T cell responses to AZD1222 COVID-19 vaccine. The CDR3 is 16 residues long. The germline V gene has CDR1 LGHDT and CDR2 YNNKEL (reference sequence). V lost 5 bases, J lost 1 base, and 10 bases stayed unmatched. Overall study results and limits: CD4 TCRs linked to vaccination spanned spike, dominating at 160-218 and 743-854. Scientists sampled the repertoires only once the peak T cell response had passed. The sample set comprised mostly white British donors with more females, and clonal diversity was possibly underestimated. Only a handful of individuals given AZD1222 were seropositive at baseline.

The protocol was immunoSEQ multiplex PCR, while the TCRdb copy is restricted to in-frame clones and leaves out a portion. The repertoire holds approximately 150,000 clones, with about 90% as singletons. As for this clone: Its matching antigen is unknown.

The sequencing used peripheral blood, collected 28 days after the second dose of the MenACWY control vaccine. The chain is built from TRBV3-1 (or the pseudogene TRBV3-2) and TRBJ2-5; 7 bases agree with TRBD1. This receptor was identified in an adult who received the MenACWY meningococcal vaccine as a control. Here the CDR3 DNA reads TGTGCCAGCAGCACACGACAGGGAAGAGTCCAAGAGACCCAGTACTTC. Protein: CASSTRQGRVQETQYF.